This section outlines one TCR beta chain sequence together with its context. This sample was taken from a study of blood T cell repertoires in COVID-19. The wider study: Whether acute or convalescent, the COVID-19 samples came from the United States, Italy and Spain. The cDNA or gDNA used as material had been derived from T cells, B-cell-depleted T cells, or PBMCs.

As handled by the study authors: Amplification of reference gene primers provided the estimated nucleated cell counts. Data came from immunoSEQ multiplex PCR; TCRdb stores just in-frame clones and leaves some out. Clonal size and the V and J genes are those of that table, whereas D and trimming came from the DNA. There are approximately 230,000 clones in the sample; about 88% occur only once, and approximately 2% lies in the top ten. Trimming left V 1 base short and J 2 bases short, with 14 bases between. Germline-derived CDR1 and CDR2 are LNHDA and SQIVND (reference sequence). The CDR3 covers 16 residues.

The sample consisted of peripheral blood. This chain links TRBV19 with TRBJ1-1; weak D call: TRBD1 (6 bases). This sequence was found in a woman between 35 and 50 years old who had recovered from COVID-19. CDR3 in DNA: TGTGCCAGTAGTATAGGCTCTACAGGGCGCAACACTGAAGCTTTCTTT. It yields the protein CASSIGSTGRNTEAFF.